This T cell receptor beta chain came from a study of immune characterization of retroperitoneal liposarcoma. There are 23 residues in the CDR3. After removal of 3 bases from V and 2 bases from J, the junction contained 27 bases not matched to a gene. CDR1 ENHRY and CDR2 SYGVKD come from the germline V gene. There are a few counts of this clonotype. One entry per CDR3 protein results from TCRdb running MiXCR on the PCR reads. The data show around 10,000 distinct CDR3 sequences, 27% seen once. V and J are TRBV10-3 and TRBJ2-3; 9 bases are a match to TRBD2. The receptor's source is a female donor with retroperitoneal liposarcoma. Sequenced: tumor tissue. This chain's CDR3 is CAISDPPEGAASSGASFTDTQYF. CDR3 DNA: TGTGCCATCAGTGATCCCCCCGAGGGGGCCGCCTCTAGCGGGGCTAGCTTCACAGATACGCAGTATTTT.